This T cell receptor beta chain was recovered during a study of T cells after yellow fever vaccination. Study findings and constraints: A small proportion of clonotypes was detected in both the CD4 and CD8 compartments. Among primary-vaccination clones, most reappeared after the booster, at almost 98% for CD4 and 85% to 90% for CD8. A secondary response was less intense yet reached its peak sooner, at day 5 versus 15.

Germline V CDR1 and CDR2: LGHNA, YNFKEQ. Trimming took 11 bases from V and 0 from J; bases not matched to a gene: 15. The CDR3 totals 17 residues. As for this clonotype: Its matching antigen is unknown.

As TCR cDNA was made by 5'RACE template switching, a universal primer site and UMIs were added. TCRdb called the 5' RACE reads again in MiXCR, with one record for every CDR3 protein. The data contain fewer than 450,000 distinct CDR3 sequences, 11% of them seen just once; the ten biggest clones take up 18%. V and J are TRBV4-2 and TRBJ2-1, with 8 bases lining up with TRBD2. The sequence came from a young man who received the YFV17D yellow fever vaccine. The sequences come from PBMCs, collected on the day of the first yellow fever vaccination. The CDR3 spells CACSEASGPDSYNEQFF. In DNA, the CDR3 is TGTGCCTGCTCCGAGGCTAGCGGGCCCGACTCCTACAATGAGCAGTTCTTC.